This T cell receptor beta chain was documented in a study of blood T cell repertoires in COVID-19. Looking at the study overall: COVID-19 samples collected from the United States, Italy and Spain covered acute and convalescent phases. Sample material is recorded as cDNA or gDNA derived from T cells, B-cell-depleted T cells, or PBMCs.

Looked up from germline, CDR1 is SGHTA and CDR2 is FQGNSA. V lost 5 bases, J lost 0 bases, and 4 bases stayed unmatched. This CDR3 region has 15 residues. Original analysis: Counts of nucleated cells, estimated from reference gene primer amplification, were obtained. The data were produced by immunoSEQ multiplex PCR, yet TCRdb's version contains in-frame clones alone and is incomplete. D and trimming were read from the DNA, whereas the V and J calls and clone size are those reported in that table. The data hold 70,000 to 95,000 clones, with over 80% observed a single time. The source material was peripheral blood. The J gene is TRBJ2-4, the V gene TRBV7-2; TRBD1 agrees at 7 bases. The TCR sequence derives from a woman in her 70s with active or convalescent COVID-19. CDR3 loop: CASSGTALAKNIQYF. In nucleotides, the CDR3 is TGTGCCAGCAGCGGGACAGCTCTAGCCAAAAACATTCAGTACTTC.